This T cell receptor beta chain emerged from a study of blood T cell repertoires in COVID-19. Study details: COVID-19 samples collected from the United States, Italy and Spain covered acute and convalescent phases. T cells, B-cell-depleted T cells, or PBMCs provided the cDNA or gDNA that served as material.

Authors' data handling: Scientists estimated how many nucleated cells there were by amplifying reference gene primers. Repertoires were generated with immunoSEQ multiplex PCR, while TCRdb's copy carries only in-frame clones and drops some. The V and J calls and clone size are taken from that table; D and trimming were inferred from the DNA. The repertoire includes about 300,000 clones, 83% of them detected once, and around a tenth sits in the top ten. CDR1 is MDHEN and CDR2 is SYDVKM in the germline V gene. Trimming took 4 bases from V and 2 from J, leaving 21 bases between them. This CDR3 contains 17 residues.

V gene TRBV28 combines with J gene TRBJ2-7; the D gene is possibly TRBD1 (6 bases). Sequences were obtained from peripheral blood. This receptor was obtained from a woman in her forties or fifties who had recovered from COVID-19. CDR3: CASSSHPQGLATYEQYF. CDR3 DNA: TGTGCCAGCAGTTCTCATCCGCAGGGGCTCGCAACCTACGAGCAGTACTTC.